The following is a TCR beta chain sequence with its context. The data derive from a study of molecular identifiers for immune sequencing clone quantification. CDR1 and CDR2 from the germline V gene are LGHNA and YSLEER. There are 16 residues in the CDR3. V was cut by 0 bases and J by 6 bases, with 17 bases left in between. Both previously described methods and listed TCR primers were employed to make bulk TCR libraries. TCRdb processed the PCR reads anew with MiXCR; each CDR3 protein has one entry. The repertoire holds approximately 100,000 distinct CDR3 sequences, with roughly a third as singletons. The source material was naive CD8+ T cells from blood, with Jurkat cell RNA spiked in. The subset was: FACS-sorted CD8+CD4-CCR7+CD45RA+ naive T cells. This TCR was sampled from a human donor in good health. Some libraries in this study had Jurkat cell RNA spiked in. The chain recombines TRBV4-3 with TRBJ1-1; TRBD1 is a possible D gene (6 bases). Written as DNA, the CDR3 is TGCGCCAGCAGCCAAGAACGAGGGGGGGCGTTCGCTGAAGCTTTCTTT. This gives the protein CASSQERGGAFAEAFF.